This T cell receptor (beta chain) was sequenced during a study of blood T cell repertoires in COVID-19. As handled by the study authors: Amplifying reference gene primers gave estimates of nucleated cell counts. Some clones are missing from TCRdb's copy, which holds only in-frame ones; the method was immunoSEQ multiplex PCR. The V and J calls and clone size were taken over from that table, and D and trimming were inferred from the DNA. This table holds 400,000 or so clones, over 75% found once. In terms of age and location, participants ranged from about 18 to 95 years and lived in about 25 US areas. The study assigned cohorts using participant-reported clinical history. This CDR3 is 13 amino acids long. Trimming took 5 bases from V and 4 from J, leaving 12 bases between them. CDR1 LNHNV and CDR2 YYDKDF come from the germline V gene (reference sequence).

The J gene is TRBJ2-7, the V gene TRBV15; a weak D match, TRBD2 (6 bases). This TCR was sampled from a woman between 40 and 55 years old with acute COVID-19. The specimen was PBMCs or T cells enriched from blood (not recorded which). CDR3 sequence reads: CATSRGTSYEQYF. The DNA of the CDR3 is TGTGCCACCAGCCGAGGGACTTCTTACGAGCAGTACTTC. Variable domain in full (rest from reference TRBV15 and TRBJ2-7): DAMVIQNPRYQVTQFGKPVTLSCSQTLNHNVMYWYQQKSSQAPKLLFHYYDKDFNNEADTPDNFQSRRPNTSFCFLDIRSPGLGDTAMYLCATSRGTSYEQYFGPGTRLTVT.